Given below is one T cell receptor (beta chain) in context. The record originates from a study of control samples from healthy donors and cancer patients. Assay: immunoSEQ multiplex PCR; the TCRdb copy retains only in-frame clones and omits some. The repertoire has 95,000 to 150,000 clones, about 89% of them found once; the top ten carry approximately 8%. Trimming stripped 2 bases from V and 6 bases from J, with 20 bases between. The CDR3 spans 16 residues. The germline V gene has CDR1 LNHNV and CDR2 YYDKDF (reference sequence). The material sequenced was blood. The chain joins TRBV15 to TRBJ2-7, with D possibly TRBD1 on 8 matching bases. The receptor was derived from a woman in her late teens or twenties in good health. The CDR3 sequence: CATSRIRGRGTSEQYF. In nucleotides, the CDR3 is TGTGCCACCAGCAGAATCAGGGGGCGGGGGACTTCCGAGCAGTACTTC.